The source of this T cell receptor beta chain is a study of cytomegalovirus exposure and HLA in healthy donors. Germline CDR1 MDHEN, CDR2 SYDVKM. Trimming took 8 bases from V and 1 from J, leaving 14 bases between them. CDR3 length equals 14 residues. PCR involved 60 Vbeta and 13 Jbeta primers. Produced via immunoSEQ multiplex PCR; TCRdb's table is partial and in-frame only. The sample yields about 200,000 clones, 80% to 85% seen once. The rearrangement joins TRBV28 to TRBJ1-1, with unresolved D. Sequences were obtained from PBMCs. This receptor was obtained from a woman aged 40 to 50 in good health and CMV-seronegative. This CDR3 is CASGATVTNTEAFF. For the CDR3, the DNA is TGTGCCAGCGGAGCGACCGTTACGAACACTGAAGCTTTCTTT.